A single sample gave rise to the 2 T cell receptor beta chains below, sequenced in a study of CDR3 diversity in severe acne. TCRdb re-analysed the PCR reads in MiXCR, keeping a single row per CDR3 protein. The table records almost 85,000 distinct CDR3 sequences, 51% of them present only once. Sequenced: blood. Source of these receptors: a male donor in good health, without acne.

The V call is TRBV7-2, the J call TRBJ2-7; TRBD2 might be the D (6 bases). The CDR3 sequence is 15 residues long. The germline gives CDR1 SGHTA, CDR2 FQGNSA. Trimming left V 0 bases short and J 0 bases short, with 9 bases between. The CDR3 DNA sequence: TGTGCCAGCAGCTTAGCGGCGGGAAGCTCCTACGAGCAGTACTTC. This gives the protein CASSLAAGSSYEQYF.

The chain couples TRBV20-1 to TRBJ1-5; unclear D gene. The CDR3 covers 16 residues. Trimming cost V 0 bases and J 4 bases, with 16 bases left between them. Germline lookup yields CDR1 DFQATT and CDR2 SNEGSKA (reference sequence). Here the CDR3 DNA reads TGCAGTGCTAGAGATACCCCGACGGCTACAAATCAGCCCCAGCATTTT. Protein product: CSARDTPTATNQPQHF.